This T cell receptor beta chain derives from a study of blood T cell repertoires in COVID-19 (TCRdb year 2020). For the study in its entirety: Collaborator samples came from the United States, Italy and Spain and covered acute and convalescent phases of COVID-19. The material from the prospective study consisted of cDNA or gDNA derived from T cells, B-cell-depleted T cells, or PBMCs. Deeply sampled blood TCRbeta repertoires from subjects exposed to, actively infected with, or recovered from COVID-19 were included in the dataset. The repertoires were made available in a free public database intended to serve as a resource for research on the immune response to SARS-CoV-2. Samples came from the ongoing ImmuneRACE study (first 160 participants) plus 1,254 subjects from 6 global collaborators. Nearly every sample came with metadata listing a de-identified subject ID, COVID-19 status, age in years and sex. Where HLA class I and class II types were available, the types were taken from metadata supplied by the sample provider, not from assay-based typing.

TCRbeta CDR3 regions were amplified from genomic DNA by means of the immunoSEQ Assay, a bias-controlled multiplex PCR. The source study handled its data this way. Nucleated cell counts per sample were estimated from amplification of reference gene primers within the assay. To quantify the absolute abundance of each unique TCRbeta CDR3 rearrangement, sequence reads were collapsed and filtered. Productive Simpson clonality was computed per sample as the square root of Simpson's diversity index over productive rearrangements. The source is immuneACCESS, and TCRdb retained only in-frame sequences with V and J called. Part of the clones is not carried over; for the studies checked, unresolved V genes explain less than half of this, and the remainder is unexplained. That table supplies the V and J calls and clone size; D and trimming were determined from the DNA. Recorded for this sample are 150,000 or so clones; approximately 80% of them occurred a single time. The top ten hold about 3.1% of the sample.

Counted from cysteine to phenylalanine, this CDR3 has 15 amino acids. Of the read, only the CDR3 DNA is kept; its 45 bases are in frame from base 1. The junction shows trimming of 5 bases on V and 7 bases on J, plus 17 bases between the germline ends. CDR1 LNHDA and CDR2 SQIVND are derived from the germline V gene (reference sequence). The collaborating institutions used their own protocols to collect whole blood in K2EDTA tubes. For TCRbeta analysis, collaborators shipped samples as frozen whole blood, isolated PBMCs, or DNA extracted from either of those sample types. A remark on this clone: Its cognate antigen has yet to be identified. The input lacks base qualities; no much larger clone sits a single base away.

What the authors observed across the whole study: The quantity of clinical and demographic metadata differed by source and by participant and was supplied without curation.

Sequenced input: peripheral blood. The clonotype was recovered from a woman in her 40s with active or convalescent COVID-19. This chain is built from TRBV19 and TRBJ1-4; the D gene is perhaps TRBD1, on 6 matching bases. The CDR3 loop reads CASSPRQGLSEKLFF. The DNA sequence is TGTGCCAGTAGTCCGCGTCAGGGGCTGAGTGAAAAACTGTTTTTT. Where the CDR3 stops, the reference TRBV19 and TRBJ1-4 genes take over; the full variable domain is DGGITQSPKYLFRKEGQNVTLSCEQNLNHDAMYWYRQDPGQGLRLIYYSQIVNDFQKGDIAEGYSVSREKKESFPLTVTSAQKNPTAFYLCASSPRQGLSEKLFFGSGTQLSVL.